This T cell receptor beta chain originates from a study of cytomegalovirus exposure and HLA in healthy donors. Study-level findings and limits: Specific recognition of CMV antigens was confirmed in vitro for a few chains (all CMV-associated). Follow-up analysis later connected one missense variant in DCLRE1C with trimming of TCR beta V- and J-genes.

Germline V gene sequence: CDR1 SGHAT, CDR2 FQNNGV. The CDR3 sequence is 13 residues long. J was trimmed by 7 bases and V by 0 bases; bases with no gene match: 2. Concerning this clone: Its matching antigen is unknown.

Vbeta (60) and Jbeta (13) primers were used in the PCR. The data were produced by immunoSEQ multiplex PCR, yet TCRdb's version contains in-frame clones alone and is incomplete. The data show about 170,000 clones, with roughly 80% seen just once and over 0.65% held by the top ten. This chain joins TRBV11-2 and TRBJ1-1; 7 bases line up with TRBD1. This TCR was recovered from a woman aged 18 to 35 in good health and CMV-seronegative. What was sequenced was PBMCs. CDR3 residues: CASSLERDSEAFF. The CDR3 DNA follows: TGTGCCAGCAGCTTAGAGCGGGACAGTGAAGCTTTCTTT.